These 21 T cell receptor beta chains share one sample of origin, sequenced in a study of blood T cell repertoires in COVID-19. Only in-frame clones appear in the TCRdb table, and some are missing; sequencing was by immunoSEQ multiplex PCR. The table has under 350,000 clones, around nine tenths seen once; the top ten hold about 4.6%. Specimen: peripheral blood. The receptors derive from a man aged 35 to 55 with acute or convalescent COVID-19.

The chain couples TRBV6-6 to TRBJ1-3; D gene uncertain. Germline CDR1 is MNHNY and CDR2 is SVGAGI (reference sequence). The CDR3 covers 15 residues. With 6 bases removed from V and 5 bases from J, the gap between germline ends came to 17 bases. For the CDR3, the DNA is TGTGCCAGCAGCTCCCCCGGCGGGCGGAGAAACACCATATATTTT. Translating it yields CASSSPGGRRNTIYF.

CDR3 sequence: CASSSPGTGDPWTQHF. The CDR3 coding sequence is TGTGCCAGTAGTTCCCCCGGGACAGGGGACCCGTGGACCCAGCATTTT. The chain couples TRBV19 to TRBJ1-5; 10 bases map to TRBD1. The CDR3 is 16 residues long. The V gene's germline CDR1 is LNHDA and CDR2 SQIVND (reference sequence). Unmatched junction bases numbered 15, after V lost 5 bases and J lost 11 bases.

This clone was observed once. The rearrangement uses TRBV9 and TRBJ2-1; 11 bases are shared with TRBD1. Trimming removed 4 bases from V and 7 bases from J; junction bases left unmatched: 4. This CDR3 region has 14 residues. Germline V CDR1 and CDR2: SGDLS, YYNGEE. DNA of the CDR3: TGTGCCAGCAGCTCGGGACAGGGGGAGAATGAGCAGTTCTTC. This gives the protein CASSSGQGENEQFF.

V and J are TRBV2 and TRBJ1-2, with D unclear. This CDR3 region has 14 residues. V shed 3 bases and J shed 0 bases, with 8 bases lying between them. CDR1 and CDR2 from the germline V gene are SNHLY and FYNNEI. The CDR3 loop reads CASSDPETNYGYTF. DNA of the CDR3: TGTGCCAGCAGTGACCCAGAAACTAACTATGGCTACACCTTC.

This sequence joins TRBV4-1 and TRBJ2-7; TRBD1 is a possible D gene (5 bases). The V end was cut by 1 base, the J end by 0 bases, with 10 bases between. The CDR3 sequence is 15 residues long. Germline V lookup: CDR1 MGHRA, CDR2 YSYEKL. The CDR3 DNA reads TGCGCCAGCAGCCAAGTCGGGCAGGGCTCCTACGAGCAGTACTTC. It yields the protein CASSQVGQGSYEQYF.

With respect to this clone: The same CDR3 also results from other DNA sequences found in this sample. The chain links TRBV5-1 to TRBJ1-1; D remains ambiguous. The V end was cut by 3 bases, the J end by 1 base, with 7 bases between. The CDR3 covers 13 residues. The germline V gene encodes CDR1 SGHRS and CDR2 YFSETQ. This CDR3 reads CASSSQENTEAFF. Written as DNA, the CDR3 is TGCGCCAGCAGCTCGCAGGAGAACACTGAAGCTTTCTTT.

This clone was found once. The chain recombines TRBV6-5 with TRBJ2-7; 9 bases map to TRBD2. Germline CDR1 and CDR2: MNHEY and SVGAGI. With 4 bases clipped from V and 2 bases from J, the junction kept 9 bases outside the gene matches. The CDR3 covers 16 residues. The CDR3, as DNA: TGTGCCAGCAGTTCTACATGGACTAGCGTAGCCTACGAGCAGTACTTC. Protein product: CASSSTWTSVAYEQYF.

The V gene is TRBV11-2, the J gene TRBJ2-7, with D perhaps matching TRBD1 (7 bases). The CDR3 spans 18 residues. CDR1 is SGHAT and CDR2 is FQNNGV in the germline V gene. Trimming shortened V by 4 bases and J by 5 bases, and 27 bases separated the two germline ends. In DNA, the CDR3 is TGTGCCAGCAGCTCAATCATACCGCGGGACAGAGTAGGCCACGAGCAGTACTTC. This codes for CASSSIIPRDRVGHEQYF.

The CDR3: CATSRNPGTGDTEAFF. The DNA of the CDR3 is TGTGCCACCAGCAGAAACCCCGGGACAGGGGACACTGAAGCTTTCTTT. V usage is TRBV15 and J usage is TRBJ1-1; 10 nucleotides match TRBD1. This CDR3 is 16 amino acids long. Germline lookup yields CDR1 LNHNV and CDR2 YYDKDF (reference sequence). The V gene end was trimmed by 2 bases and the J gene end by 3 bases; junction bases not matched to a gene: 6.

The chain has TRBV2 and TRBJ2-7, with D maybe TRBD2 (6 bases). The ends were cut back, 1 base at V and 4 bases at J, with 14 bases in the middle. The CDR3 contains 15 residues. From germline, CDR1 is SNHLY and CDR2 FYNNEI. In DNA, the CDR3 is TGTGCCAGCAGTGAAGACGGGGGAGTGCGGTACGAGCAGTACTTC. Its protein product is CASSEDGGVRYEQYF.

This rearrangement joins TRBV2 to TRBJ1-2; D possibly corresponds to TRBD1 (5 bases). The CDR3 sequence is 15 residues long. Germline V gives CDR1 SNHLY, CDR2 FYNNEI. Between the trimmed V and J ends, which lost 5 bases and 0 bases, there was a span of 13 bases. The CDR3 coding sequence is TGTGCCAGCAGTCAGGACGGGGGGACTAACTATGGCTACACCTTC. Its translation is CASSQDGGTNYGYTF.

Regarding this clone: Mismatch with germline at one junction end may stem from a read error. The CDR3 sequence is CASTELAETDTQYF. CDR3 in DNA: TGTGCCAGCACTGAACTAGCGGAAACAGATACGCAGTATTTT. The chain couples TRBV2 to TRBJ2-3; 8 bases line up with TRBD2. The CDR3 length is 14 residues. In germline, CDR1 is SNHLY, CDR2 FYNNEI.

This clone occurred a few times. This chain uses TRBV11-3 with TRBJ1-1; unclear D gene. V dropped 5 bases and J dropped 1 base, with 11 bases sitting between them. CDR3 length: 14 amino acids. Germline V gives CDR1 SGHNT, CDR2 YENEEA. The CDR3 nucleotides read TGTGCCAGCAGCCTAGGTCCGGGGAACACTGAAGCTTTCTTT. Residues: CASSLGPGNTEAFF.

This chain uses TRBV5-1 with TRBJ1-6, with 7 bases that match TRBD1. V dropped 6 bases and J dropped 7; count of bases not matched to a gene: 13. The CDR3 loop spans 16 amino acids. CDR1 and CDR2 from the germline V gene are SGHRS and YFSETQ. CDR3 in amino acids: CASTPRGGEMNSPLHF. CDR3 DNA sequence: TGCGCCAGCACCCCGAGAGGGGGCGAAATGAATTCACCCCTCCACTTT.

The CDR3 reads CASVGYPMDEQYF. The DNA of the CDR3 is TGTGCCAGTGTGGGCTACCCCATGGACGAGCAGTACTTC. This rearrangement joins TRBV5-6 to TRBJ2-7, with D hard to call. Germline assignment: CDR1 SGHDT and CDR2 YYEEEE. This CDR3 spans 13 amino acids. V lost 8 bases, J lost 5 bases, and 17 bases lay in between.

This clone was counted once. The V and J genes are TRBV7-6 and TRBJ1-2; D gene unclear. Germline CDR1 is SGHVS and CDR2 is FNYEAQ. The CDR3 totals 12 residues. V was pared by 1 base and J by 5 bases, with 5 bases between. DNA of the CDR3: TGTGCCAGCAGCTTAGGAGGGTATGGCTACACCTTC. It yields the protein CASSLGGYGYTF.

The chain combines TRBV12-5 with TRBJ2-1; TRBD2 aligns across 9 bases. This CDR3 comprises 12 residues. Germline CDR1 is LGHNT and CDR2 is FRNRAP. The J segment lost 12 bases and the V segment lost 1 base, leaving 1 base of the junction unmatched. CDR3 residues: CASGLGAGGQFF. The CDR3 nucleotides are TGTGCTAGTGGTTTGGGAGCGGGGGGGCAGTTCTTC.

The CDR3 DNA is TGCAGCGGCGGGGGACACTCGAACACTGAAGCTTTCTTT. Amino acid sequence: CSGGGHSNTEAFF. The chain recombines TRBV29-1 with TRBJ1-1, with D possibly matching TRBD1 (6 bases). Germline lookup yields CDR1 SQVTM and CDR2 ANQGSEA. Between the trimmed V and J ends, which lost 7 bases and 1 base, there was a span of 13 bases. The CDR3 runs to 13 residues.

The rearrangement links TRBV2 to TRBJ1-4, with TRBD1 identical over 8 bases. The length of the CDR3 is 14 residues. The trim removed 7 bases at V and 4 bases at J, leaving 5 bases unmatched. Looked up from germline, CDR1 is SNHLY and CDR2 is FYNNEI. CDR3 protein: CASNGQGVNEKLFF. The CDR3, as DNA: TGTGCCAGCAATGGACAGGGCGTTAATGAAAAACTGTTTTTT.

This rearrangement joins TRBV30 to TRBJ2-1; D gene unclear. This CDR3 region has 17 residues. V was cut by 0 bases and J by 0 bases, with 15 bases left in between. Germline V gives CDR1 GTSNPN, CDR2 SVGIG (reference sequence). This CDR3 is CAWSVLPHPSSYNEQFF. For the CDR3, the DNA is TGTGCCTGGAGTGTACTACCCCACCCGAGCTCCTACAATGAGCAGTTCTTC.

The chain carries TRBV4-1 and TRBJ2-1; 9 bases agree with TRBD1. The CDR3 loop spans 16 amino acids. With 4 bases clipped from V and 8 bases from J, the junction kept 12 bases outside the gene matches. CDR1 is MGHRA, CDR2 YSYEKL, per germline. DNA for the CDR3: TGCGCCAGCAGCCCTACCGGGACAGGGTACTTCGATGAGCAGTTCTTC. It yields the protein CASSPTGTGYFDEQFF.